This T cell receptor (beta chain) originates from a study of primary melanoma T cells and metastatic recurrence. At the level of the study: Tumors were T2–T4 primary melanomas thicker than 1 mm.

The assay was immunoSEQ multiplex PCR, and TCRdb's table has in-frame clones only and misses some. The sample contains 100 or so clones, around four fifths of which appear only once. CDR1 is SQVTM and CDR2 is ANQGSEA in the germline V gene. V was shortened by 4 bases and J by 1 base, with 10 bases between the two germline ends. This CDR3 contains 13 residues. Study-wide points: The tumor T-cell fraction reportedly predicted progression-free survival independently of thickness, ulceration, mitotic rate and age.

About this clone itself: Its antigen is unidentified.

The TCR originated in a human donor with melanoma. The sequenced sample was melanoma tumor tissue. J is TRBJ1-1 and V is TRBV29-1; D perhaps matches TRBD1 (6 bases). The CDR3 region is CSVATGTNTEAFF. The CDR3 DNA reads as TGCAGCGTTGCTACAGGGACGAACACTGAAGCTTTCTTT. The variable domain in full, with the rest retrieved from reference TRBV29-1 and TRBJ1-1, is SAVISQKPSRDICQRGTSLTIQCQVDSQVTMMFWYRQQPGQSLTLIATANQGSEATYESGFVIDKFPISRPNLTFSTLTVSNMSPEDSSIYLCSVATGTNTEAFFGQGTRLTVV.